These T cell receptor beta chains were read from a single sample in a study of cytomegalovirus exposure and HLA in healthy donors. Assay used: immunoSEQ multiplex PCR; TCRdb lists only in-frame clones, some missing. The data hold 130,000 or so clones, with about two thirds observed a single time. Sequenced sample: PBMCs. The receptors come from a man between 45 and 60 years old in good health and CMV-seropositive. Each CDR3 is given with its conserved first and last residue. Fields, in order: J gene, clone size, V gene, D gene, CDR3 protein, CDR3 DNA. D genes are given only for firm matches. Part of the rows lack a size; the others show once, few, many or a class for expanded clones.

TRBJ2-1 | - | TRBV6-1 | - | CASSSGLYNEQFF | TGTGCCAGCTCAAGCGGGCTCTACAATGAGCAGTTCTTC
TRBJ1-2 | - | TRBV6-6 | TRBD1 | CASSYSGGGVYGYTF | TGTGCCAGCAGTTACTCAGGGGGCGGTGTCTATGGCTACACCTTC
TRBJ2-1 | - | TRBV7-6 | TRBD1 | CASSLTGGEGEQFF | TGTGCCAGCAGCTTGACAGGGGGCGAGGGTGAGCAGTTCTTC
TRBJ2-3 | - | TRBV7-7 | TRBD2 | CASSPGRGDTQYF | TGTGCTAGCAGCCCCGGGAGGGGAGATACGCAGTATTTT
TRBJ2-1 | - | TRBV19 | TRBD2 | CASSSRTSGPSYNEQFF | TGTGCCAGTAGTTCTCGAACTAGCGGGCCCTCCTACAATGAGCAGTTCTTC
TRBJ1-6 | - | TRBV6-1 | TRBD1 | CASSGTGQGAKNSPLHF | TGTGCCAGCAGTGGAACGGGACAGGGGGCAAAGAATTCACCCCTCCACTTT
TRBJ1-4 | - | TRBV5-1 | - | CASSPGSPTNEKLFF | TGCGCCAGCAGCCCAGGGTCCCCCACTAATGAAAAACTGTTTTTT
TRBJ2-2 | once | TRBV7-3 | - | CASSLRQGGGTGELFF | TGTGCCAGCAGCTTAAGGCAGGGAGGGGGAACCGGGGAGCTGTTTTTT
TRBJ1-5 | - | TRBV19 | - | CASTDRLNQPQHF | TGTGCCAGCACCGACAGGTTGAATCAGCCCCAGCATTTT
TRBJ1-2 | - | TRBV11-2 | TRBD1 | CASSFSRGQGRGYTF | TGTGCCAGCAGCTTCTCCCGGGGACAGGGACGCGGCTACACCTTC
TRBJ2-5 | once | TRBV28 | TRBD2 | CASMIGAGGQETQYF | TGTGCCAGCATGATCGGAGCGGGAGGACAAGAGACCCAGTACTTC
TRBJ2-3 | - | TRBV28 | - | CASSSHDLEGTDTQYF | TGTGCCAGCAGTTCCCATGACCTAGAGGGCACAGATACGCAGTATTTT
TRBJ2-1 | - | TRBV15 | TRBD2 | CATSRRARGGNEQFF | TGTGCCACCAGCAGACGAGCGCGGGGGGGCAATGAGCAGTTCTTC
TRBJ2-7 | - | TRBV7-2 | - | CASSLQPSGVQSYEQYF | TGTGCCAGCAGCCTCCAGCCCTCAGGGGTTCAGTCCTACGAGCAGTACTTC
TRBJ1-2 | - | TRBV6-1 | TRBD1 | CASSLGQEIPSWTF | TGTGCCAGCAGCCTGGGACAGGAAATACCATCTTGGACCTTC
TRBJ2-3 | - | TRBV19 | - | CASKGIGVSTDTQYF | TGTGCCTCCAAAGGAATAGGGGTTAGCACAGATACGCAGTATTTT
TRBJ1-1 | few | TRBV5-1 | - | CASSPTGPENTEAFF | TGCGCCAGCAGCCCAACGGGTCCTGAGAACACTGAAGCTTTCTTT
TRBJ1-6 | - | TRBV28 | - | CASIPGSGNSPLHF | TGTGCCAGCATTCCGGGGAGTGGGAATTCACCCCTCCACTTT
TRBJ2-7 | - | TRBV10-3 | - | CAITSDRSYEQYF | TGTGCCATCACGAGTGACAGATCCTACGAGCAGTACTTC
TRBJ2-7 | few | TRBV6-5 | TRBD1 | CASSSTGTGGYEQYF | TGTGCCAGCAGTTCCACGGGGACAGGGGGATACGAGCAGTACTTC
TRBJ1-2 | few | TRBV7-6 | - | CASSSGQGMGNYGYTF | TGTGCCAGCAGCTCGGGTCAGGGGATGGGAAACTATGGCTACACCTTC
TRBJ1-4 | - | TRBV19 | - | CASSSGAATNEKLFF | TGTGCCAGTAGTAGTGGGGCTGCAACTAATGAAAAACTGTTTTTT
TRBJ2-7 | - | TRBV11-3 | TRBD1 | CASSPSAGQGAYEQYF | TGTGCCAGCAGCCCCTCGGCGGGACAGGGGGCCTACGAGCAGTACTTC
TRBJ1-1 | - | TRBV18 | - | CATTRGQTFMNTEAFF | TGTGCCACTACAAGGGGTCAGACTTTCATGAACACTGAAGCTTTCTTT
TRBJ1-5 | - | TRBV11-3 | TRBD1 | CASSRRQGINQPQHF | TGTGCCAGCAGCAGGAGACAGGGAATAAATCAGCCCCAGCATTTT
TRBJ1-2 | - | TRBV6-1 | - | CASSEGGQRGYTF | TGTGCCAGCAGTGAAGGGGGGCAGCGGGGCTACACCTTC
TRBJ1-2 | - | TRBV4-2 | TRBD1 | CASSQAVIRGPGGYTF | TGTGCCAGCAGCCAAGCGGTTATTAGGGGGCCTGGTGGCTACACCTTC
TRBJ2-7 | - | TRBV27 | TRBD1 | CASRARQGPYEQYF | TGTGCCAGCAGGGCAAGACAGGGCCCCTACGAGCAGTACTTC
TRBJ2-1 | - | TRBV11-3 | TRBD2 | CASSSGVAGVFEQFF | TGTGCCAGCAGCTCCGGGGTAGCGGGAGTCTTTGAGCAGTTCTTC
TRBJ1-5 | - | TRBV19 | TRBD1 | CASSLQGDQPQHF | TGTGCCAGTAGTTTGCAGGGGGATCAGCCCCAGCATTTT
TRBJ2-1 | - | TRBV14 | TRBD2 | CASSPHSGVAYNEQFF | TGTGCCAGCAGCCCTCATAGCGGGGTCGCCTACAATGAGCAGTTCTTC
TRBJ2-7 | - | TRBV7-8 | TRBD1 | CASSLGGGQGFYEQYF | TGTGCCAGCAGCTTAGGGGGGGGACAGGGATTCTACGAGCAGTACTTC
TRBJ1-2 | - | TRBV27 | TRBD1 | CASSPRQGHYGYTF | TGTGCCAGCAGTCCCCGACAGGGCCACTATGGCTACACCTTC
TRBJ2-7 | few | TRBV16 | TRBD1 | CASSQLPTGDEQYF | TGTGCCAGCAGCCAATTGCCGACAGGGGACGAGCAGTACTTC
TRBJ1-2 | - | TRBV7-9 | - | CASSLLGHQKDGYTF | TGTGCCAGCAGCTTATTAGGACACCAGAAGGATGGCTACACCTTC
TRBJ1-5 | - | TRBV15 | - | CATSRDGGSRPQHF | TGTGCCACCAGCAGAGATGGGGGGAGTCGGCCCCAGCATTTT
TRBJ2-3 | once | TRBV5-4 | - | CASSSPGAAGAQYF | TGTGCCAGCAGCTCGCCAGGGGCAGCAGGGGCGCAGTATTTT
TRBJ1-1 | few | TRBV20-1 | - | CSARVSDEAFF | TGCAGTGCTAGGGTTTCCGATGAGGCTTTCTTT
TRBJ2-2 | - | TRBV7-3 | - | CASSLIGGLGTGELFF | TGTGCCAGCAGCTTAATCGGGGGGCTTGGAACCGGGGAGCTGTTTTTT
TRBJ1-1 | - | TRBV29-1 | - | CSVVPQNTEAFF | TGCAGCGTTGTCCCCCAGAACACTGAAGCTTTCTTT
TRBJ1-4 | once | TRBV11-2 | - | CASSFGQVREKLFF | TGTGCCAGCAGCTTCGGCCAGGTTCGAGAAAAACTGTTTTTT
TRBJ1-5 | few | TRBV19 | - | CASNGQRQPQHF | TGTGCCAGTAACGGACAAAGACAGCCCCAGCATTTT
TRBJ1-2 | - | TRBV2 | TRBD1 | CASSPRSDRFDGYTF | TGTGCCAGCAGTCCCCGCTCGGACAGGTTTGATGGCTACACCTTC
TRBJ2-5 | few | TRBV6-1 | - | CASSEGRGRETQYF | TGTGCCAGCAGTGAAGGTAGAGGGAGAGAGACCCAGTACTTC
TRBJ2-7 | - | TRBV7-8 | - | CASSSTEFYEQYF | TGTGCCAGCAGCTCCACAGAGTTTTACGAGCAGTACTTC
TRBJ1-3 | - | TRBV4-2 | - | CASSQEAGNSGNTIYF | TGTGCCAGCAGCCAAGAGGCGGGGAACTCTGGAAACACCATATATTTT
TRBJ2-3 | few | TRBV7-9 | TRBD1 | CASSFSRRGLNTDTQYF | TGTGCCAGCAGCTTCAGTCGTAGGGGGCTCAACACAGATACGCAGTATTTT
TRBJ1-2 | - | TRBV18 | TRBD1 | CASSPLGQGTVTNYGYTF | TGTGCCAGCTCACCACTGGGACAGGGAACAGTTACTAACTATGGCTACACCTTC
TRBJ2-1 | - | TRBV7-9 | - | CSSTEGVAEFF | TGTTCCAGCACCGAGGGGGTGGCGGAGTTCTTC
TRBJ2-6 | - | TRBV27 | - | CASSPKRQVAGANVLTF | TGTGCCAGCAGTCCTAAGCGACAGGTTGCTGGGGCCAACGTCCTGACTTTC
TRBJ2-3 | - | TRBV5-1 | TRBD2 | CASSWTSGTDTQYF | TGCGCCAGCAGCTGGACTAGCGGAACAGATACGCAGTATTTT
TRBJ2-7 | - | TRBV6-1 | TRBD1 | CAAAAGTGPYEQYF | TGTGCCGCAGCGGCCGGGACAGGCCCCTACGAGCAGTACTTC
TRBJ2-5 | - | TRBV7-3 | - | CASSLNARETQYF | TGTGCCAGCAGCTTAAACGCCCGGGAGACCCAGTACTTC
TRBJ1-1 | - | TRBV6-5 | - | CASFGWNTEAFF | TGTGCCAGCTTTGGCTGGAACACTGAAGCTTTCTTT